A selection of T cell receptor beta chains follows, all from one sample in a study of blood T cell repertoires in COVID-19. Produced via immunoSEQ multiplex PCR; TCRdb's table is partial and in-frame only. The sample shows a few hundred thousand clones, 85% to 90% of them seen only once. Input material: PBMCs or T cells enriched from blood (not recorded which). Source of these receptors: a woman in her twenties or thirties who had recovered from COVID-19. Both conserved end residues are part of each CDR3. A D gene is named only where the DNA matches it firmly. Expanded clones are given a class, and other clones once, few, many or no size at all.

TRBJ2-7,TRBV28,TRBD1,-,CASSHPRTGTTYEQYF,TGTGCCAGCAGTCACCCCAGGACAGGGACCACCTACGAGCAGTACTTC
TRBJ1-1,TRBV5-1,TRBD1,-,CASSKGQATMNTEAFF,TGCGCCAGCAGTAAGGGACAGGCGACTATGAACACTGAAGCTTTCTTT
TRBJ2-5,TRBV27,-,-,CASRNRLSSRWETQYF,TGTGCCAGCAGAAACAGGTTATCGAGTCGTTGGGAGACCCAGTACTTC
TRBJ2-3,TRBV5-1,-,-,CASSNGFTDTQYF,TGCGCCAGCAGTAACGGGTTCACAGATACGCAGTATTTT
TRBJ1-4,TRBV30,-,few,CAWSVGGTSEKLFF,TGTGCCTGGAGTGTTGGCGGGACCAGTGAAAAACTGTTTTTT
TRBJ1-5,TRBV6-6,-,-,CASSLLGEAHQPQHF,TGTGCCAGCAGTCTCTTGGGGGAGGCTCATCAGCCCCAGCATTTT
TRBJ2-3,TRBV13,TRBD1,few,CASSHTPGQGRTDTQYF,TGTGCCAGCAGTCATACACCGGGACAGGGGAGGACAGATACGCAGTATTTT
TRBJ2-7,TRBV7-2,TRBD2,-,CASSPRVGRLAGGEQYF,TGTGCCAGCAGCCCCAGAGTGGGGCGCCTAGCGGGAGGGGAGCAGTACTTC
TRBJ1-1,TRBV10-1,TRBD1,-,CASIYRTGDNTEAFF,TGCGCCAGCATTTATCGGACAGGCGACAACACTGAAGCTTTCTTT
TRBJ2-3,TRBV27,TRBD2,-,CASGSGTHTDTQYF,TGTGCCAGCGGTAGCGGGACCCACACAGATACGCAGTATTTT
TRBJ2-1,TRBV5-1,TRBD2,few,CASSLTGTSPNEQFF,TGCGCCAGCAGTTTGACCGGGACTAGTCCCAATGAGCAGTTCTTC
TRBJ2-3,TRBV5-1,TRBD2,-,CASSPITSGGTDTQYF,TGCGCCAGCAGCCCGATTACTAGCGGTGGCACAGATACGCAGTATTTT
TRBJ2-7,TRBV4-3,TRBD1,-,CASSHRDRARVYGYEQYF,TGCGCCAGCAGCCATCGGGACAGGGCTCGAGTTTATGGCTACGAGCAGTACTTC
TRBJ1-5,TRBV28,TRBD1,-,CASSWDRGGQPQHF,TGTGCCAGCAGTTGGGACAGGGGTGGTCAGCCCCAGCATTTT
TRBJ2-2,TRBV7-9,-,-,CASTTRSSGSTGELFF,TGTGCCAGCACCACGCGATCAAGCGGATCCACCGGGGAGCTGTTTTTT
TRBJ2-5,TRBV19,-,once,CASSSGGAVQETQYF,TGTGCCAGTAGTTCTGGCGGGGCAGTCCAAGAGACCCAGTACTTC
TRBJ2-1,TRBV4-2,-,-,CASSQDMRENEQFF,TGTGCCAGCAGCCAAGATATGAGAGAAAATGAGCAGTTCTTC
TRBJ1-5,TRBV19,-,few,CAKSGEYSNQPQHF,TGTGCCAAATCAGGGGAGTATAGCAATCAGCCCCAGCATTTT
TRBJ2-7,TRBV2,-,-,CASSEGQAGFYEQYF,TGTGCCAGCAGTGAGGGGCAGGCGGGATTCTACGAGCAGTACTTC
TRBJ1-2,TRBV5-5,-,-,CASSSTTGALRGYTF,TGTGCCAGCAGCTCAACAACTGGGGCTCTCCGCGGCTACACCTTC
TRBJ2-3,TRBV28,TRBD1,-,CASSSWDRETDTQYF,TGTGCCAGCAGTTCTTGGGACAGGGAAACAGATACGCAGTATTTT
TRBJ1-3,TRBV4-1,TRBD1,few,CASSQGQGKSGNTIYF,TGCGCCAGCAGCCAGGGACAGGGGAAGTCCGGAAACACCATATATTTT
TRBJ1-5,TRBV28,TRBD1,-,CASSSDRIDQPQHF,TGTGCCAGCAGTTCGGACAGGATTGATCAGCCCCAGCATTTT
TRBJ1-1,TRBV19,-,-,CASSDTVNTEAFF,TGTGCCAGTAGCGATACAGTGAACACTGAAGCTTTCTTT
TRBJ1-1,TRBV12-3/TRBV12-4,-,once,CASRPNRNRAFF,TGTGCCAGCAGACCCAACAGGAATCGGGCTTTCTTT
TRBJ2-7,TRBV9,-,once,CASSVSYYEQYF,TGTGCCAGCAGCGTGTCCTACTACGAGCAGTACTTC
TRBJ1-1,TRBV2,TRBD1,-,CASSERGRNTEAFF,TGTGCCAGCAGTGAAAGGGGGCGGAACACTGAAGCTTTCTTT
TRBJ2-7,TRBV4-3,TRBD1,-,CASSQESFRTGIPYEQYF,TGCGCCAGCAGCCAAGAAAGCTTTAGGACAGGGATACCCTACGAGCAGTACTTC
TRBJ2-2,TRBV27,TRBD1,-,CASSLFPLDRGRSGELFF,TGTGCCAGCAGTTTATTTCCCCTGGACAGGGGCCGATCCGGGGAGCTGTTTTTT
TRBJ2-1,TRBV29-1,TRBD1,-,CSVEYGTGGFDNEQFF,TGCAGCGTTGAATACGGGACAGGGGGCTTCGACAATGAGCAGTTCTTC
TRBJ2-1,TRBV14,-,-,CASSQVISYNEQFF,TGTGCCAGCAGCCAAGTTATCTCCTACAATGAGCAGTTCTTC
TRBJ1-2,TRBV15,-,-,CATSRDYNYGYTF,TGTGCCACCAGCAGAGATTATAACTATGGCTACACCTTC
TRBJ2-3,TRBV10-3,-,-,CAISPGTSTDTQYF,TGTGCCATCAGTCCCGGGACTAGCACAGATACGCAGTATTTT
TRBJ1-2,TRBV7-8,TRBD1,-,CASSTRDRGHGYTF,TGTGCCAGCTCGACCCGGGACAGGGGGCATGGCTACACCTTC
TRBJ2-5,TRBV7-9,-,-,CASSLPLAVQETQYF,TGTGCCAGCAGCCTACCCCTAGCCGTCCAGGAGACCCAGTACTTC
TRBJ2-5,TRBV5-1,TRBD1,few,CASSPGQGSIWPTQYF,TGCGCCAGCAGCCCTGGACAGGGTTCGATTTGGCCGACCCAGTACTTC